This T cell receptor beta chain was observed in a study of blood T cell repertoires in COVID-19. Looking at the study overall: Some COVID-19 samples were acute and others convalescent; all came from the United States, Italy and Spain. Sources were T cells, B-cell-depleted T cells, or PBMCs; the material itself was cDNA or gDNA.

Original methodology: Amplification from reference gene primers served as the basis for estimated nucleated cell counts. Profiled with immunoSEQ multiplex PCR; TCRdb holds only in-frame clones, not every one. V, J and clone size were drawn from that table, and D and trimming were deduced from the DNA. In the table there are 350,000 to 450,000 clones, about 88% of which are singletons. Everyone who took part was roughly 18 to 89 years old, and they came from 24 US areas. Losses at the gene ends were 6 bases for V and 3 bases for J; bases not matched to a gene: 7. The CDR3 extends over 15 amino acids. CDR1 is SGHRS, CDR2 YFSETQ, per germline.

This chain connects TRBV5-1 to TRBJ2-5; 11 positions match TRBD1. The sample taken for sequencing was PBMCs or T cells enriched from blood (not recorded which). The sequence came from a woman between 18 and 29 years old who had been exposed to COVID-19. CDR3 protein: CASTRTGGREETQYF. CDR3 sequence (DNA): TGCGCCAGCACTAGGACAGGGGGCAGGGAAGAGACCCAGTACTTC.